This T cell receptor beta chain came from a study of Tregs in tolerant kidney transplant recipients (dated by TCRdb to between 2018 and 2021). Concerning the study at large: Related donors were used in the transplants with nonmyeloablative bone marrow transplantation, and mixed chimerism was transient in the human trials. Before combined kidney and bone marrow transplantation, this study identified donor-specific regulatory T cells using TCRbeta sequencing and then followed those same cells after transplant. The full study reports these points: Biological reproducibility was not directly addressed, though technical replication error appeared minimal. Expanding Tregs with activated donor B cells appeared to identify the most biologically relevant and donor-specific TCRbeta repertoire. Donor-specific Treg expansion exceeded global Treg expansion in tolerant patients, suggesting antigen-driven rather than nonspecific expansion. The study was limited by small patient numbers, and the findings need validation in larger populations and under other immunosuppression protocols. Because the PCR primers were changed over time for some patients, nucleotide-level comparison could not be performed across the samples from those patients.

V is trimmed back by 3 bases and J by 4 bases, and the junction contains 0 bases that no gene match accounts for. CDR1 and CDR2, per the germline V gene, are SNHLY and FYNNEI. The CDR3 measures 12 amino acids from cysteine to phenylalanine. Part of the CDR3 DNA is given, 27 bases translated from base 1. For TCRbeta CDR3 sequencing, genomic DNA from the sorted cells was extracted using the QIAGEN DNeasy Blood and Tissue Kit. High-throughput TCRbeta CDR3 sequencing was carried out commercially through immunoSEQ, with PCR amplification with bias correction and internal controls included. Per the source publication's procedure: Unique productive TCRbeta sequences were defined by CDR3 nucleotide sequence where primers matched, and otherwise by CDR3 amino acid sequence together with Vbeta and Jbeta genes. To correct sorting error, sequences shared between sorted populations at a frequency ratio of 2:1 or less were removed; the rest were assigned to the higher population. Donor-reactive sequences were defined as at least 5-fold expanded in CFSE-low cells versus unstimulated cells, with frequency of at least 0.01% in CFSE-low cells. Jensen-Shannon divergence, calculated on the top 100 TCRbeta sequences ranked by frequency, was used to quantify repertoire divergence. For samples with multiple sequencing runs, sorting error was corrected separately for each run before the runs were pooled. The clones in this table, taken by TCRdb from immuneACCESS, are in-frame only. Not every clone is retained; where verified, under half of the shortfall comes from an unresolved V gene, and the cause of the rest is unknown. The D gene and trimming were derived from the DNA, and the V and J assignments and clone size from that table. The table kept for this sample lists fewer than 40,000 clones. Jointly, the top ten make up about 8% of the sample.

The sample's time point label is to be understood as: blood sample drawn before combined kidney and bone marrow transplant. Thawed PBMCs were FACS-sorted into unstimulated Tregs (CD4+CD25+CD127-), CD4+ non-Tregs (CD4+CD25-), CD4 cells and CD8 cells. The patients were several recipients of combined kidney and bone marrow transplants from the ITN036ST trial, and samples were available only from these trial subjects. Healthy control blood was processed by Ficoll density gradient to PBMCs and cryopreserved; patient PBMCs were collected before and after transplant. Details on this clone: This clone's antigen is unknown. Read sequence stops 3 residues before the CDR3 end, and the germline J gene provides the missing end.

The material sequenced was CD8+ T cells from blood, taken before the transplant. The chain couples TRBV2 to TRBJ2-7; the central 7 bases match TRBD1. The source of this sequence is a human donor who received a combined kidney and bone marrow transplant. The CDR3 reads CASSDRGYEQYF. CDR3 DNA (partial): TGTGCCAGCAGTGACAGGGGGTACGAG.